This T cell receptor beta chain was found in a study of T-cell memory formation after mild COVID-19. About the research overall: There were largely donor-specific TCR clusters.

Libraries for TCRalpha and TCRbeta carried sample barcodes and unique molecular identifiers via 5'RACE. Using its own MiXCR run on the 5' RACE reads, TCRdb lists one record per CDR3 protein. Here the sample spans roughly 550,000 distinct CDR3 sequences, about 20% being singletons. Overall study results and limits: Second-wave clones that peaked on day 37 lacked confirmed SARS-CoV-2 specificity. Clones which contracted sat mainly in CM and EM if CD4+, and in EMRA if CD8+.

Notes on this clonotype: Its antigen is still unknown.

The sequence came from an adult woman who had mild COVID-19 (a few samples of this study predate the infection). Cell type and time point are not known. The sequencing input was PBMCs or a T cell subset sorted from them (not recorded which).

The CDR3, as DNA: TGTGCCAGCAGCTTAGATAAGGGGGGCTGGAATGAGCAGTTCTTC. Translating it yields CASSLDKGGWNEQFF. The rearrangement joins TRBV11-2 to TRBJ2-1; D is perhaps TRBD1 or TRBD2 (6 bases each). This CDR3 is built from 15 residues. V was trimmed by 0 bases and J by 7 bases, leaving 13 bases between them. Germline CDR1 and CDR2: SGHAT and FQNNGV.